The clone carrying this TCR beta chain came up once. Antigen unknown. Time point denoted: week 5, during vaccination. The study gave 300 ug of mutant IDH1 20-mer peptide per vaccine dose, with topical imiquimod. New IDH1-mutant, ATRX-lost WHO grade 3 or 4 astrocytomas occurred in donors. Some clones are missing from TCRdb's copy, which holds only in-frame ones; the method was immunoSEQ multiplex PCR. The sample holds about 58,000 clones, 80% to 90% seen once. This entry comes from a study of a mutant IDH1 vaccine in newly diagnosed glioma. As for the study in general: At weeks 1, 3, 5, 7, 11, 15, 19 and 23, patients received a vaccination, eight in all. Once 4-6 weeks had passed after radiotherapy alone, vaccination started, or it started with temozolomide cycles. Before enrollment, patients got radiotherapy alone, temozolomide alone, or mostly the combination.

The specimen was PBMCs, collected from a glioma patient whose treatment included an IDH1 peptide vaccine. This clonotype was obtained from a woman aged 45-65 years with glioma.

CDR3 in DNA: TGTGCCAGCAGCGTAGAGGGGACGGAAGAGACCCAGTACTTC. It codes for CASSVEGTEETQYF. The chain uses TRBV9 and TRBJ2-5, with D perhaps TRBD1 or TRBD2 (5 bases each). The V and J ends lost 0 bases and 3 bases respectively, with 9 bases between them. Germline V gene sequence: CDR1 SGDLS, CDR2 YYNGEE. The CDR3 totals 14 residues.